This TCR beta chain was captured in a study of human T cells and chemical hapten exposure. V lost 2 bases to trimming and J lost 0 bases; unmatched junction nucleotides: 10. The CDR3 is made up of 18 amino acids. TCRdb re-analysed the RACE reads in MiXCR, keeping a single row per CDR3 protein. Of tens of thousands of distinct CDR3 sequences detected, less than 15% appear once; the ten largest clones hold 4.6%. In this sample, this clonotype turned up a few times. The time point was: pre-sensitization, week 0. Treatment described: therapeutic diphenylcyclopropenone sensitization with weekly scalp DPC. The chain is built from TRBV12-3 or TRBV12-4 and TRBJ1-5; TRBD1 matches 7 bases. Material: whole blood, obtained in connection with sensitization to the hapten diphenylcyclopropenone (DPC). The sequence came from a woman in her forties or fifties with alopecia areata. Some clones in this sample may be carry-over from other donors' samples. The CDR3 nucleotides read TGTGCCAGCAGTTTAATGACCAGCAGGGGGTATAGCAATCAGCCCCAGCATTTT. As protein: CASSLMTSRGYSNQPQHF.